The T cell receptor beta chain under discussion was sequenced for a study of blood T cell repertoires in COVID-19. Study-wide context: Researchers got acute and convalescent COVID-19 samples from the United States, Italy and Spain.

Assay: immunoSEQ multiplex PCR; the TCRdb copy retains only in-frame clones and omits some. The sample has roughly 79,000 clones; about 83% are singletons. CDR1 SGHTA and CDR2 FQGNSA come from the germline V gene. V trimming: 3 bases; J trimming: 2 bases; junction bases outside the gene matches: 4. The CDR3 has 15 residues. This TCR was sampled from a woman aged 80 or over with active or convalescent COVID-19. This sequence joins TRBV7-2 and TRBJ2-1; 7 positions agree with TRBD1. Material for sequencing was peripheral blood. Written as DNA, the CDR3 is TGTGCCAGCAGCTTCCGGGACAGCGCCTACAATGAGCAGTTCTTC. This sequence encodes CASSFRDSAYNEQFF.